Below, 27 T cell receptor beta chains from the same sample are listed, as sequenced in a study of blood T cell repertoires in COVID-19. Libraries were prepared by immunoSEQ multiplex PCR; TCRdb keeps only in-frame clonotypes and omits some of them. The sample holds under 250,000 clones, around 82% seen once. The material sequenced was peripheral blood. The receptors come from a man aged 50-60 years with active or convalescent COVID-19.

In this sample, this clone turned up once. The chain combines TRBV28 with TRBJ1-1; D ambiguous. Trimming stripped 7 bases from V and 1 base from J, with 10 bases between. The germline V gene has CDR1 MDHEN and CDR2 SYDVKM. The CDR3 contains 13 residues. The CDR3 region is CASISRRNTEAFF. The CDR3 region has the DNA TGTGCCAGCATCTCTAGGAGGAACACTGAAGCTTTCTTT. Filled out from reference TRBV28 and TRBJ1-1, the complete variable domain reads DVKVTQSSRYLVKRTGEKVFLECVQDMDHENMFWYRQDPGLGLRLIYFSYDVKMKEKGDIPEGYSVSREKKERFSLILESASTNQTSMYLCASISRRNTEAFFGQGTRLTVV.

The V call is TRBV5-5, the J call TRBJ2-2, with 8 bases fitting TRBD2. The CDR3 loop spans 15 amino acids. The germline gives CDR1 SGHKS, CDR2 YYEKEE (reference sequence). V trimming: 2 bases; J trimming: 0 bases; junction bases outside the gene matches: 0. CDR3 protein: CASSLAGANTGELFF. The DNA for the CDR3 is TGTGCCAGCAGCTTAGCGGGGGCGAACACCGGGGAGCTGTTTTTT. The variable domain in full, with the rest retrieved from reference TRBV5-5 and TRBJ2-2, is DAGVTQSPTHLIKTRGQQVTLRCSPISGHKSVSWYQQVLGQGPQFIFQYYEKEERGRGNFPDRFSARQFPNYSSELNVNALLLGDSALYLCASSLAGANTGELFFGEGSRLTVL.

V and J are TRBV7-9 and TRBJ2-3, with TRBD2 matching over 8 bases. Trimming at V came to 2 bases and at J to 4 bases, leaving 14 bases not matched to a gene. The germline gives CDR1 SEHNR, CDR2 FQNEAQ (reference sequence). The CDR3 covers 18 residues. The CDR3 spells CASSLRRLSGGGPDTQYF. The CDR3 nucleotides read TGTGCCAGCAGCTTAAGAAGGTTGAGCGGGGGAGGGCCAGATACGCAGTATTTT.

The rearrangement links TRBV5-1 to TRBJ1-1, with 7 positions matching TRBD1. The CDR3 runs to 17 residues. CDR1 SGHRS and CDR2 YFSETQ come from the germline V gene. The V segment lost 4 bases and the J segment 1 base; nucleotides outside the gene matches: 13. The DNA for the CDR3 is TGCGCCAGCAGCGCAACACAGGGGACGCAGCAGAACACTGAAGCTTTCTTT. Translating it yields CASSATQGTQQNTEAFF.

The chain links TRBV5-1 to TRBJ1-6, with TRBD1 matching 7 bases. Germline V gives CDR1 SGHRS, CDR2 YFSETQ. The J segment lost 5 bases and the V segment lost 5 bases, leaving 7 bases of the junction unmatched. The length of the CDR3 is 15 residues. CDR3 sequence: CASRFSGTDNSPLHF. CDR3 nucleotides: TGCGCCAGCAGGTTCTCCGGGACAGATAATTCACCCCTCCACTTT.

The rearrangement links TRBV5-8 to TRBJ2-2, with D perhaps TRBD1 (5 bases). The germline gives CDR1 SGHTS, CDR2 YDEGEE. CDR3 size: 15 residues. V dropped 0 bases and J dropped 5 bases, with 11 bases sitting between them. CDR3 loop: CASSLETQGTGELFF. CDR3 DNA: TGTGCCAGCAGCTTGGAGACGCAGGGAACCGGGGAGCTGTTTTTT.

Notes on this clone: This sample also contains other DNA sequences that code for the same CDR3. The J gene is TRBJ2-7, the V gene TRBV5-1, with 7 positions matching TRBD2. Germline V gene sequence: CDR1 SGHRS, CDR2 YFSETQ. V was clipped by 4 bases and J by 0 bases; unmatched bases: 1. This CDR3 is 13 amino acids long. CDR3 amino acids: CASSGRGSYEQYF. In DNA form, the CDR3 reads TGCGCCAGCAGCGGGAGGGGCTCCTACGAGCAGTACTTC. Supplemented by reference TRBV5-1 and TRBJ2-7, the full variable domain reads KAGVTQTPRYLIKTRGQQVTLSCSPISGHRSVSWYQQTPGQGLQFLFEYFSETQRNKGNFPGRFSGRQFSNSRSEMNVSTLELGDSALYLCASSGRGSYEQYFGPGTRLTVT.

V usage is TRBV7-8 and J usage is TRBJ1-1, with 8 nucleotides matching TRBD1. The CDR3 is made up of 13 amino acids. The germline CDR1 and CDR2 sequences are SGHVS and FQNEAQ. V dropped 5 bases and J dropped 5; count of bases not matched to a gene: 4. In nucleotides, the CDR3 is TGTGCCAGCAGCCGACAGGGGCGTACTGAAGCTTTCTTT. Its protein is CASSRQGRTEAFF.

This rearrangement joins TRBV3-1 (or the pseudogene TRBV3-2) to TRBJ2-7; a weak D match, TRBD1 (6 bases). V was shortened by 6 bases and J by 4 bases, with 16 bases between the two germline ends. This CDR3 comprises 14 residues. CDR1 and CDR2 from the germline V gene are LGHDT and YNNKEL (reference sequence). This CDR3 reads CASSYREWGYEQYF. The CDR3 DNA is TGTGCCAGCAGTTACAGGGAATGGGGATACGAGCAGTACTTC.

This clone was seen once. The V and J genes are TRBV7-9 and TRBJ1-1; D is ambiguous. The CDR3 runs 14 residues. Germline V gene sequence: CDR1 SEHNR, CDR2 FQNEAQ (reference sequence). V dropped 2 bases and J dropped 4 bases, with 11 bases sitting between them. The CDR3 DNA reads as TGTGCCAGCAGCTTAAGTAGTGGTGGCACTGAAGCTTTCTTT. It is translated as CASSLSSGGTEAFF.

This clone was counted only a few times. The junction differs from germline at one of its ends, possibly a read error. The J gene is TRBJ1-2, the V gene TRBV3-1 (or the pseudogene TRBV3-2), with D unclear. CDR1 and CDR2 (germline): LGHDT, YNNKEL (reference sequence). The CDR3 has 13 residues. The CDR3 DNA is TGTGCCAGCAGCCAAGCGGTCGAGCAAGCTCCTAGATTC. Protein: CASSQAVEQAPRF.

The rearrangement links TRBV5-4 to TRBJ1-1, with 9 bases that match TRBD1. The CDR3 has 15 amino acids. CDR1 is SGHNT, CDR2 YYREEE, per germline (reference sequence). Unmatched junction bases numbered 6, after V lost 4 bases and J lost 2 bases. The CDR3 protein is CASSLGTGRNTEAFF. Written as DNA, the CDR3 is TGTGCCAGCAGCCTAGGGACAGGGAGAAACACTGAAGCTTTCTTT.

This clone has more than one count but fewer than ten. V gene TRBV28 combines with J gene TRBJ1-5; D is perhaps TRBD1 (6 bases). The germline V and J ends were trimmed by 4 bases and 3 bases, with 16 bases remaining between them. The CDR3 totals 16 residues. The germline V gene has CDR1 MDHEN and CDR2 SYDVKM. CDR3 DNA: TGTGCCAGCAGTTCAGGGGCTGACGGACTCAATCAGCCCCAGCATTTT. Its translation is CASSSGADGLNQPQHF. The variable domain in full, completed from reference TRBV28 and TRBJ1-5, reads DVKVTQSSRYLVKRTGEKVFLECVQDMDHENMFWYRQDPGLGLRLIYFSYDVKMKEKGDIPEGYSVSREKKERFSLILESASTNQTSMYLCASSSGADGLNQPQHFGDGTRLSIL.

Comment on this clone: It is likely a read error, because the conserved phenylalanine at the end of the CDR3 is missing. It is unclear where the CDR3 begins or ends on the DNA, so no DNA is shown, and the CDR3 is as TCRdb lists it. This sequence joins TRBV30 and TRBJ2-7; the D call of TRBD2 is as the table states it, not checked on the DNA. Per the germline V gene, CDR1 is GTSNPN and CDR2 is SVGIG (reference sequence). Ends included, the CDR3 has 16 residues. CDR3: CAWNPTPLALPPTILL.

V usage is TRBV6-5 and J usage is TRBJ2-4, with TRBD1 matching over 10 bases. The CDR3 contains 14 residues. Per germline, CDR1 MNHEY and CDR2 SVGAGI. Trimming cost V 7 bases and J 7 bases; bases outside gene matches: 7. CDR3: CASNRGQGFNIQYF. The CDR3, as DNA: TGTGCCAGCAACCGGGGACAGGGGTTTAACATTCAGTACTTC.

V is TRBV5-6 and J is TRBJ1-5; D remains ambiguous. The CDR3 is made up of 12 amino acids. V shed 1 base and J shed 5 bases, with 4 bases lying between them. CDR1 is SGHDT, CDR2 YYEEEE, per germline. For the CDR3, the DNA is TGTGCCAGCAGCTTGTATGATCAGCCCCAGCATTTT. It yields the protein CASSLYDQPQHF.

This clone was seen a single time. The rearrangement uses TRBV11-2 and TRBJ1-2; weak D call: TRBD1 (5 bases). V dropped 5 bases and J dropped 1 base, with 8 bases sitting between them. The CDR3 sequence is 13 residues long. Germline V gives CDR1 SGHAT, CDR2 FQNNGV. The CDR3: CASSRGFNYGYTF. The CDR3 DNA is TGTGCCAGCAGCAGGGGCTTTAACTATGGCTACACCTTC.

The CDR3 bases are TGTGCCAGCAGCTTAGACCCTAGCGGGGGGGCTAGAGCAGATACGCAGTATTTT. Residues: CASSLDPSGGARADTQYF. The chain has TRBV7-6 and TRBJ2-3, with TRBD2 matching over 12 bases. Losses at the gene ends were 1 base for V and 4 bases for J; bases not matched to a gene: 9. CDR3 length: 18 residues. Germline V gene sequence: CDR1 SGHVS, CDR2 FNYEAQ.

This clone is a singleton in its sample. This chain links TRBV4-3 with TRBJ1-2; D remains ambiguous. Trimming left V 1 base short and J 5 bases short, with 11 bases between. The CDR3 covers 14 residues. Germline CDR1 and CDR2: LGHNA and YSLEER. CDR3 DNA: TGCGCCAGCAGCCAAGGATGGTCGGGTTATGGCTACACCTTC. Residues: CASSQGWSGYGYTF.

The chain links TRBV2 to TRBJ2-2, with 9 bases identical to TRBD2. Trimming removed 6 bases from V and 0 bases from J; junction bases left unmatched: 5. The germline V gene has CDR1 SNHLY and CDR2 FYNNEI. The CDR3 runs to 16 residues. DNA for the CDR3: TGTGCCAGCAGGGAACTAGCGGGCGCGAACACCGGGGAGCTGTTTTTT. Its protein product is CASRELAGANTGELFF.

The V call is TRBV5-4, the J call TRBJ2-6; D perhaps matches TRBD2 (6 bases). Trimming took 1 base from V and 4 from J, leaving 12 bases between them. Germline-derived CDR1 and CDR2 are SGHNT and YYREEE (reference sequence). The length of the CDR3 is 16 residues. CDR3 loop: CASSLKSGVGANVLTF. The CDR3 DNA reads TGTGCCAGCAGCTTGAAGTCGGGGGTCGGGGCCAACGTCCTGACTTTC.

The CDR3 is CASSLVPGGGYTF. CDR3 sequence (DNA): TGTGCCAGCAGCTTAGTCCCGGGGGGAGGCTACACCTTC. The J gene is TRBJ1-2, the V gene TRBV7-2; D is possibly TRBD1 (5 bases). The CDR3 sequence is 13 residues long. The V gene's germline CDR1 is SGHTA and CDR2 FQGNSA. The V gene lost 1 base and the J gene lost 8 bases, with 11 bases spanning the gap.

This chain uses TRBV7-2 with TRBJ2-2; TRBD2 matches 11 bases. Germline assignment: CDR1 SGHTA and CDR2 FQGNSA. The CDR3 length is 18 residues. With 0 bases clipped from V and 1 base from J, the junction kept 4 bases outside the gene matches. CDR3 in DNA: TGTGCCAGCAGCTTAGCGCATCTAGCGGGAGGGAACACCGGGGAGCTGTTTTTT. The encoded protein is CASSLAHLAGGNTGELFF.

The genes are TRBV9 and TRBJ1-1, with 9 bases aligning to TRBD1. Trimming took 0 bases from V and 0 from J; bases not matched to a gene: 6. The CDR3 runs to 17 residues. Germline assignment: CDR1 SGDLS and CDR2 YYNGEE. CDR3: CASSVDPTGGLNTEAFF. CDR3 nucleotide sequence: TGTGCCAGCAGCGTAGATCCTACAGGGGGCTTGAACACTGAAGCTTTCTTT. Full variable domain (remainder filled in from reference TRBV9 and TRBJ1-1): DSGVTQTPKHLITATGQRVTLRCSPRSGDLSVYWYQQSLDQGLQFLIQYYNGEERAKGNILERFSAQQFPDLHSELNLSSLELGDSALYFCASSVDPTGGLNTEAFFGQGTRLTVV.

The V and J genes are TRBV6-6 and TRBJ1-3; 10 bases fit TRBD1. The ends lost 2 bases at V and 11 bases at J; junction bases unmatched: 6. Germline CDR1 reads MNHNY; CDR2 reads SVGAGI (reference sequence). CDR3 size: 14 residues. The CDR3 loop is CASSYPGTGESIYF. CDR3 nucleotide sequence: TGTGCCAGCAGTTACCCCGGGACAGGGGAATCCATATATTTT.

The chain employs TRBV5-1 and TRBJ1-2, with 9 bases matching TRBD1. J lost 8 bases, V lost 4 bases, and 12 bases had no gene match. This CDR3 has 15 amino acids. The V gene's germline CDR1 is SGHRS and CDR2 YFSETQ. The CDR3 region has the DNA TGCGCCAGCAGCACGGGACAGGGTATCCTTCACGGCTACACCTTC. Its translation: CASSTGQGILHGYTF.

The V gene is TRBV7-2, the J gene TRBJ1-1, with D perhaps TRBD1 (5 bases). This CDR3 comprises 13 residues. Trimming took 4 bases from V and 4 from J, leaving 10 bases between them. Per the germline V gene, CDR1 is SGHTA and CDR2 is FQGNSA. CDR3 protein: CASSYLGPTEAFF. The CDR3 DNA sequence: TGTGCCAGCAGCTACCTGGGGCCCACTGAAGCTTTCTTT.